A single TCR beta chain is shown here with its context. What it binds is unknown. This entry comes from a study of persistence of HIV-infected CD4 T cells. General study points: Antigen-responding cells were enriched for degenerate expanded CDR3beta sequences.

The stimulus was lysate of CMV-infected fibroblasts, 8.5 to 10 ug/mL. Sorting selected CD4+ T cells upregulating both CD40 ligand and CD69. Before stimulation, PBMCs underwent CD8+ T cell depletion. CD8-depleted PBMCs were stimulated 15 to 20 hours with anti-CD28/CD49d costimulation, CD40-blocking antibody and enfuvirtide. This was the immunoSEQ version 4 assay in survey mode. Assay: immunoSEQ multiplex PCR; the TCRdb copy retains only in-frame clones and omits some. The profile shows approximately 13,000 clones, roughly 70% of them singletons. The TCR originated in an adult man with HIV who was CMV-seropositive. The material was CD4+ T cells sorted from PBMCs after approximately 18-hour stimulation, obtained from a patient who received antiretroviral therapy.

The CDR3 protein is CASSPGDRVNSPLHF. The CDR3 DNA sequence: TGTGCCAGCAGCCCTGGGGACAGGGTGAATTCACCCCTCCACTTT. The V call is TRBV7-3, the J call TRBJ1-6; TRBD1 aligns across 9 bases. The germline V gene encodes CDR1 SGHTA and CDR2 FQGTGA. The V and J ends lost 5 bases and 7 bases, in that order; junction bases with no gene match: 6. CDR3 length: 15 amino acids.